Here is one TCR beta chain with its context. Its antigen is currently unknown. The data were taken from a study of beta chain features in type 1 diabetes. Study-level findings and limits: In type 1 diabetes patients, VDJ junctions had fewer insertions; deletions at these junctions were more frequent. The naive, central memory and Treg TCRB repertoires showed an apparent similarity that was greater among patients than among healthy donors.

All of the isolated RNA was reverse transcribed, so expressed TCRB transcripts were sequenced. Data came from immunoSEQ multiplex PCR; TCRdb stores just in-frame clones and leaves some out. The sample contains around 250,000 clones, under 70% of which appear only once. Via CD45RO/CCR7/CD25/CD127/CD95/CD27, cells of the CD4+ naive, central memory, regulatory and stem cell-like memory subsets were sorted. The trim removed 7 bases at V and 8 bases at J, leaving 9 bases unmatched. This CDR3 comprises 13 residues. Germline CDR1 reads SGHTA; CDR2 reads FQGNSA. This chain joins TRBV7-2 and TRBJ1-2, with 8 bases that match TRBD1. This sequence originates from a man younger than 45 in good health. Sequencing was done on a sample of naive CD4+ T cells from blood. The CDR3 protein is CASTRGQGDGYTF. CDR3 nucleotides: TGTGCCAGCACCAGAGGACAGGGAGACGGCTACACCTTC. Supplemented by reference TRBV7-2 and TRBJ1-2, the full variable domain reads GAGVSQSPSNKVTEKGKDVELRCDPISGHTALYWYRQSLGQGLEFLIYFQGNSAPDKSGLPSDRFSAERTGGSVSTLTIQRTQQEDSAVYLCASTRGQGDGYTFGSGTRLTVV.